The sequence of this TCR beta chain was determined in a study of T cells in Graves' hyperthyroidism and ophthalmopathy. Study background: Peripheral blood collection took place at initial diagnosis, before any treatment.

Findings and caveats of the study: The model made its ophthalmopathy prediction, and onset followed a median approximately 6 months later.

CDR3 size: 17 residues. The germline CDR1 and CDR2 sequences are LGHDT and YNNKEL (reference sequence). Trimming took 5 bases from V and 2 from J; bases not matched to a gene: 10. This clonotype was picked up many times. The antigen is not known. The TCR beta CDR3 regions underwent amplification using RNA transcripts as the source. HTBI primers were employed in a first-round RT-PCR of the TCR CDR3. Via MiXCR, TCRdb re-called the multiplex PCR reads, giving one row per CDR3 protein. Altogether about 400,000 distinct CDR3 sequences are present, about 16% being singletons, with the ten largest covering about 33%.

The gene calls are TRBV3-1 and TRBJ2-3, with 10 bases identical to TRBD1. Input material: blood. The sequence was collected from a woman aged 30 to 39 with Graves' hyperthyroidism. The DNA of the CDR3 is TGTGCCAGCAGCACCCCCCCGGGACAGGGGAACACAGATACGCAGTATTTT. Encoded protein: CASSTPPGQGNTDTQYF.